This TCR beta chain is drawn from a study of vaccination and CD4 T cells after COVID-19. Overall study context: Convalescent participants consisted of six males and four females, two being Hispanic. Post-COVID draws followed diagnosis by a median roughly 100 days (range 35 to 161). Investigators took post-vaccine samples a median about 65 days after dose two, within a range of 14 to 241.

This CDR3 has 14 amino acids. Trimming took off 4 bases at V and 5 bases at J, with 17 bases between the two ends. Looked up from germline, CDR1 is DFQATT and CDR2 is SNEGSKA (reference sequence). The treatment was: approximately 10-day PBMC culture with coronavirus spike peptide pools or control peptides (ViraFEST assay). This clonotype was detected only a few times. What it recognizes is unknown. An Oncomine TCR Beta short-read assay was used to sequence the DNA from cultured CD4+ T cells. TCRdb called the PCR reads again in MiXCR, with one record for every CDR3 protein. The sample yields fewer than 5,500 distinct CDR3 sequences, roughly 46% seen once.

The chain joins TRBV20-1 to TRBJ1-1; possibly TRBD1 for D (5 bases). The sequence was collected from a human donor who had recovered from COVID-19. The sample consisted of CD4+ T cells from blood, cultured in vitro, taken after SARS-CoV-2 vaccination. The CDR3 region has the DNA TGCAGTGCTACCGACGGGACGGCCGGAACTGAAGCTTTCTTT. Its protein product is CSATDGTAGTEAFF.